The 23 T cell receptor beta chains below all came from one sample that was sequenced in a study of OX40 agonist ivuxolimab in advanced cancers. The protocol was immunoSEQ multiplex PCR, while the TCRdb copy is restricted to in-frame clones and leaves out a portion. Of 65,000 to 70,000 clones listed, roughly 87% are singletons. The sample was CD4+ or CD8+ T cells sorted from blood, taken in a trial of the OX40 agonist ivuxolimab. These receptors all stem from an adult with an advanced solid tumor such as melanoma, head and neck, liver or kidney cancer.

The chain joins TRBV6-5 to TRBJ1-3; no clear D. The V end was cut by 8 bases, the J end by 0 bases, with 11 bases between. Germline lookup yields CDR1 MNHEY and CDR2 SVGAGI. The CDR3 covers 14 residues. CDR3 DNA sequence: TGTGCCAGCGCCCGTGCGGGCTCTGGAAACACCATATATTTT. This sequence encodes CASARAGSGNTIYF.

This clone was counted once. The chain links TRBV9 to TRBJ1-3; D not certain. CDR1 is SGDLS, CDR2 YYNGEE, per germline. Trimming removed 0 bases from V and 0 bases from J, with 13 bases in between. This CDR3 region has 17 residues. The CDR3 loop is CASSVDVLTSSGNTIYF. The DNA of the CDR3 is TGTGCCAGCAGCGTAGATGTACTTACTTCCTCTGGAAACACCATATATTTT.

The DNA for the CDR3 is TGTGCCAGCAGTGGCAGGGGTCGGGGCTACGAGCAGTACTTC. Translation gives CASSGRGRGYEQYF. The J gene is TRBJ2-7, the V gene TRBV6-1; D may be TRBD1 (6 bases). The CDR3 runs 14 residues. The germline gives CDR1 MNHNS, CDR2 SASEGT. V lost 4 bases and J lost 3, with 13 bases in between.

The genes are TRBV29-1 and TRBJ2-2; D is tentatively TRBD1 or TRBD2 (5 bases each). The CDR3 runs to 15 residues. The germline V gene has CDR1 SQVTM and CDR2 ANQGSEA. Trimming took 6 bases from V and 0 from J, leaving 14 bases between them. The CDR3 DNA is TGCAGCGTCCCAAACGGGGCGGCGAACACCGGGGAGCTGTTTTTT. This translates into CSVPNGAANTGELFF.

The rearrangement uses TRBV2 and TRBJ2-1, with D uncertain. V lost 6 bases, J lost 9 bases, and 9 bases lay in between. Germline CDR1 SNHLY, CDR2 FYNNEI. CDR3 size: 11 residues. The CDR3 is CASRLSSEQFF. CDR3 bases: TGTGCCAGCAGGCTCAGCAGTGAGCAGTTCTTC.

The chain couples TRBV6-5 to TRBJ2-7; 8 positions match TRBD1. Losses at the gene ends were 7 bases for V and 0 bases for J; bases not matched to a gene: 8. The germline V gene encodes CDR1 MNHEY and CDR2 SVGAGI. The CDR3 length is 15 residues. The CDR3 protein is CASTQGQASSYEQYF. In DNA form, the CDR3 reads TGTGCCAGCACCCAGGGACAGGCCTCCTCCTACGAGCAGTACTTC.

The V gene is TRBV5-4, the J gene TRBJ2-7; D not resolved. V was shortened by 1 base and J by 3 bases, with 11 bases between the two germline ends. The CDR3 has 14 amino acids. Germline-derived CDR1 and CDR2 are SGHNT and YYREEE (reference sequence). The CDR3 DNA follows: TGTGCCAGCAGCTTGTTTGGAAAGGGCTACGAGCAGTACTTC. Protein product: CASSLFGKGYEQYF.

The chain links TRBV18 to TRBJ2-7; D gene unclear. In germline, CDR1 is KGHSH, CDR2 LQKENI. This CDR3 region has 14 residues. V lost 2 bases to trimming and J lost 2 bases, with 10 bases between them. CDR3 amino acids: CASSPGYPPYEQYF. The CDR3 DNA follows: TGTGCCAGCTCACCAGGGTATCCCCCCTACGAGCAGTACTTC.

This clone showed up just once. The chain has TRBV5-6 and TRBJ2-1, with D tentatively TRBD2 (5 bases). The ends were cut back, 0 bases at V and 2 bases at J, with 15 bases in the middle. CDR1 is SGHDT and CDR2 is YYEEEE in the germline V gene. The CDR3 has 17 amino acids. The CDR3 DNA is TGTGCCAGCAGCTTGGAGGTGGTAGCGTTGACCTACAATGAGCAGTTCTTC. Encoded protein: CASSLEVVALTYNEQFF.

CDR3 protein: CASSLGQGAYKAFF. Written as DNA, the CDR3 is TGTGCCAGCAGCCTGGGACAGGGGGCATATAAAGCTTTCTTT. V and J are TRBV5-6 and TRBJ1-1, with 12 bases identical to TRBD1. Germline CDR1 is SGHDT and CDR2 is YYEEEE. The junction had 7 bases not matched to a gene; V was cut back by 4 bases and J by 9 bases. This CDR3 contains 14 residues.

The chain joins TRBV5-4 to TRBJ1-6; the D gene is possibly TRBD1 (6 bases). Germline CDR1 reads SGHNT; CDR2 reads YYREEE (reference sequence). This CDR3 is 14 amino acids long. V lost 2 bases and J 6 bases, leaving 9 bases between the germline ends. The CDR3 bases are TGTGCCAGCAGCTTACAGGGTATTAATTCACCCCTCCACTTT. Translated: CASSLQGINSPLHF.

Here the CDR3 reads CASSRTGFNNQPQHF. CDR3 nucleotide sequence: TGTGCCAGCAGCCGGACAGGGTTCAACAATCAGCCCCAGCATTTT. The chain recombines TRBV11-2 with TRBJ1-5, with TRBD1 identical over 8 bases. The germline CDR1 and CDR2 sequences are SGHAT and FQNNGV. V shed 5 bases, J shed 3 bases, and the junction held 6 bases outside the gene matches. The CDR3 totals 15 residues. Drawing the rest from reference TRBV11-2 and TRBJ1-5, the complete variable domain is EAGVAQSPRYKIIEKRQSVAFWCNPISGHATLYWYQQILGQGPKLLIQFQNNGVVDDSQLPKDRFSAERLKGVDSTLKIQPAKLEDSAVYLCASSRTGFNNQPQHFGDGTRLSIL.

CDR3 coding DNA: TGCGCCAGCAGTGAGGGGTACGGGACAGGGCGCCAAGAGACCCAGTACTTC. It translates to CASSEGYGTGRQETQYF. The genes are TRBV10-2 and TRBJ2-5, with 9 bases matching TRBD1. The CDR3 spans 17 residues. Germline CDR1 and CDR2: WSHSY and SAAADI. J was trimmed by 1 base and V by 2 bases; bases with no gene match: 8.

A single count supports this clone. The CDR3 DNA reads TGTGCCAGCAGCCCAGGGACAGTCGGCTCCTACGAGCAGTACTTC. It specifies CASSPGTVGSYEQYF. The chain employs TRBV5-6 and TRBJ2-7, with 7 bases lining up with TRBD1. CDR1 and CDR2 (germline): SGHDT, YYEEEE. The CDR3 extends over 15 amino acids. V was clipped by 4 bases and J by 0 bases; unmatched bases: 7.

The CDR3 nucleotides are TGTGCCAGTACAATGGGAGCGAGAGGAAACACCATATATTTT. This translates into CASTMGARGNTIYF. The chain has TRBV6-5 and TRBJ1-3, with D unclear. Germline CDR1 and CDR2: MNHEY and SVGAGI. CDR3 length: 14 amino acids. V was shortened by 9 bases and J by 4 bases, with 16 bases between the two germline ends.

The rearrangement links TRBV21-1 to TRBJ1-3; the listed D gene, TRBD1, was not tested against the DNA. TRBV21-1 is a listed pseudogene. This CDR3 spans 13 amino acids. CDR3 in DNA: TGTGCCAGCAGACCTGACAGAGGAAACACCATATATTTT. Translation gives CASRPDRGNTIYF.

The chain employs TRBV6-5 and TRBJ2-7; 9 bases match TRBD2. The CDR3 spans 15 residues. The trim removed 2 bases at V and 1 base at J, leaving 3 bases unmatched. Germline CDR1 MNHEY, CDR2 SVGAGI. The DNA of the CDR3 is TGTGCCAGCAGTTACCTAGCGGGGACGTCCTACGAGCAGTACTTC. Encoded protein: CASSYLAGTSYEQYF.

This clone was picked up one time. This rearrangement joins TRBV2 to TRBJ2-7; D possibly matches TRBD1 or TRBD2 (5 bases each). CDR1 SNHLY and CDR2 FYNNEI come from the germline V gene. V dropped 5 bases and J dropped 5 bases, with 19 bases sitting between them. The CDR3 runs to 15 residues. CDR3 bases: TGTGCCAGCAGTCCGGGACCCCACACCCTCCACGAGCAGTACTTC. Its protein is CASSPGPHTLHEQYF.

Only one count was recorded for this clone. The chain couples TRBV15 to TRBJ2-7; tentatively, D is TRBD2 (5 bases). Germline CDR1 is LNHNV and CDR2 is YYDKDF (reference sequence). This CDR3 has 15 residues. The V gene lost 0 bases and the J gene lost 1 base, with 10 bases spanning the gap. CDR3 sequence (DNA): TGTGCCACCAGCAGAGATCGAGGGCAGTCCTACGAGCAGTACTTC. The encoded protein is CATSRDRGQSYEQYF.

The genes are TRBV5-4 and TRBJ1-3; 9 bases align to TRBD1. CDR3 size: 16 residues. V lost 0 bases and J lost 4; bases outside the gene matches: 5. The germline gives CDR1 SGHNT, CDR2 YYREEE (reference sequence). CDR3 DNA: TGTGCCAGCAGCTTGGCCGGGACAGGGTCCGGAAACACCATATATTTT. As protein: CASSLAGTGSGNTIYF.

The V and J genes are TRBV4-1 and TRBJ2-7; D might be TRBD1 (6 bases). This CDR3 is 11 amino acids long. V lost 4 bases and J lost 9, with 10 bases in between. Germline lookup yields CDR1 MGHRA and CDR2 YSYEKL. Written as DNA, the CDR3 is TGCGCCAGCAGCCGGGAAGGGGGGCAGTACTTC. This codes for CASSREGGQYF.

This chain links TRBV7-8 with TRBJ2-6; D not certain. V dropped 2 bases and J dropped 0 bases, with 11 bases sitting between them. The CDR3 covers 17 residues. The germline V gene encodes CDR1 SGHVS and CDR2 FQNEAQ. The DNA for the CDR3 is TGTGCCAGCAGCTTACGCGGCCTATTCTCTGGGGCCAACGTCCTGACTTTC. Protein product: CASSLRGLFSGANVLTF.

The chain carries TRBV6-4 and TRBJ2-1; D is uncertain. V was cut by 3 bases and J by 8 bases, with 20 bases left in between. Germline V lookup: CDR1 MRHNA, CDR2 SNTAGT. This CDR3 comprises 16 residues. CDR3 residues: CASSEYLGFQSDEQFF. The DNA of the CDR3 is TGTGCCAGCAGTGAGTATTTGGGGTTTCAATCGGATGAGCAGTTCTTC.